This TCR beta chain stems from a study of CD8+CD57+ T cells in acquired aplastic anemia. An expansion of CD8+CD57+ cells by flow cytometry had been shown in patients chosen for sequencing. The V end was cut by 1 base, the J end by 0 bases, with 7 bases between. This CDR3 spans 14 amino acids. CDR1 and CDR2 from the germline V gene are LGHNA and YSLEER. The template for TCR beta VDJ and CDR3 sequence profiling was genomic DNA. TCRdb re-derived calls from the reads in MiXCR, one entry per CDR3 protein. The sample has approximately 190,000 distinct CDR3 sequences; around 47% are singletons. At least ten counts were recorded for this clonotype.

The V gene is TRBV4-3, the J gene TRBJ2-7, with no clear D. What was sequenced was sorted CD4+, CD8+, or CD8+CD57+ T cells (not recorded which) from PBMCs. This TCR was sampled from a human donor with aplastic anemia. The CDR3 is CASSQVWDSYEQYF. CDR3 in DNA: TGCGCCAGCAGCCAAGTTTGGGACTCCTACGAGCAGTACTTC.